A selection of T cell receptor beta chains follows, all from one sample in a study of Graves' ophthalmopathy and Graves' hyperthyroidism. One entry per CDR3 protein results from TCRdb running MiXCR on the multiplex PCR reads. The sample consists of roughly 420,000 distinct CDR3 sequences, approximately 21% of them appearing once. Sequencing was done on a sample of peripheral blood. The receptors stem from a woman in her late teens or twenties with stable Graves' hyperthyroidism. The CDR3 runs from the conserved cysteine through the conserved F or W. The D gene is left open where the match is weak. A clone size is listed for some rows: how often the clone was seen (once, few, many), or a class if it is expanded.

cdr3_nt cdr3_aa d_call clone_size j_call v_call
TGTGCCAGCAGCCCAACGGCAGGACACACTGAAGCTTTCTTT CASSPTAGHTEAFF NA once TRBJ1-1 TRBV7-2
TGCGCCAGCAGCCAAGACGGACGGGGGGTGGATGGCTACACCTTC CASSQDGRGVDGYTF NA many TRBJ1-2 TRBV5-1
TGTGCCATCAGTGAGAACAGGGATGGGGAAGCTTTCTTT CAISENRDGEAFF NA many TRBJ1-1 TRBV10-3
TGTGCCAGCAGAGCCACCTCAGGGCCGGGGGGTAATGAAAAACTGTTTTTT CASRATSGPGGNEKLFF NA NA TRBJ1-4 TRBV28
TGTGCCAGCTCACGACAGGATACTGAAGCTTTCTTT CASSRQDTEAFF NA many TRBJ1-1 TRBV18
TGTGCCAGTAGTAGCGGGACAGGTTACACCGGGGAGCTGTTTTTT CASSSGTGYTGELFF TRBD1 many TRBJ2-2 TRBV19
TGTGCCAGCAGCCCCCCCTTGGGCGGGAAGGCCAAAAACATTCAGTACTTC CASSPPLGGKAKNIQYF NA NA TRBJ2-4 TRBV3-1
TGTGCCAGCATGTCCCTAGTGGCCGGGGAGCTGTTTTTT CASMSLVAGELFF NA many TRBJ2-2 TRBV27
TGTGCCAGTAGTATGGACCGCGTCCTGAGTCAGCCCCAGCATTTT CASSMDRVLSQPQHF NA many TRBJ1-5 TRBV19
TGTGCTAGTGGTTTGGGTCAGGGAAATCAGCCCCAGCATTTT CASGLGQGNQPQHF NA many TRBJ1-5 TRBV12-5
TGTGCCAGTAGTATAGGAATCAGACAGGGAGAGAGGTATGGCTACACCTTC CASSIGIRQGERYGYTF TRBD1 once TRBJ1-2 TRBV19
TGCGCCAGCAGCTCGGACTTCGGCGAATCAGGGACCCAGTACTTC CASSSDFGESGTQYF NA NA TRBJ2-5 TRBV5-1
TGCGCCAGCAGCTTGGTTCCCCGAGGCGCGGACTACGAGCAGTACTTC CASSLVPRGADYEQYF NA few TRBJ2-7 TRBV5-1
TGTGCCAGCAGTCGGGATATAACTAACTATGGCTACACCTTC CASSRDITNYGYTF NA many TRBJ1-2 TRBV12-3/TRBV12-4
TGTGCCAGCAGCCATGTGAACACTGAAGCTTTCTTT CASSHVNTEAFF NA many TRBJ1-1 TRBV14
TGTGCCAGCAGCACCTTTAGTGGACCTACCTACGAGCAGTACTTC CASSTFSGPTYEQYF NA NA TRBJ2-7 TRBV11-2